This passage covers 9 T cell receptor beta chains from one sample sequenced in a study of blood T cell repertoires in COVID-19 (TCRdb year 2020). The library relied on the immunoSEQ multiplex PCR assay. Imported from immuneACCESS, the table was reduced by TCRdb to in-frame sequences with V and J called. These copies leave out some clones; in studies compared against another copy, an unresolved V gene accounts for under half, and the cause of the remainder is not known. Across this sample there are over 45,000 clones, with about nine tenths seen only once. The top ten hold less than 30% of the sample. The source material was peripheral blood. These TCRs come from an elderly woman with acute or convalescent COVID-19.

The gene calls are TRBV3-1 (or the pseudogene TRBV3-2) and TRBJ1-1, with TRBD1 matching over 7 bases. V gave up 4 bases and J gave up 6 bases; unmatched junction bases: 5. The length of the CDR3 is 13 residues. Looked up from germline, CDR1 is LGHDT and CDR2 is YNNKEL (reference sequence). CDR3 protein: CASSLQGGSEAFF. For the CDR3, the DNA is TGTGCCAGCAGCCTCCAGGGGGGCTCTGAAGCTTTCTTT.

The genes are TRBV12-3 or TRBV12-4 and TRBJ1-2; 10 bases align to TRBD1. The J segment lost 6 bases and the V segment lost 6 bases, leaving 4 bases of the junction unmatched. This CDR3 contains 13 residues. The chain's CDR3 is CASRGQGRDGYTF. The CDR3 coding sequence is TGTGCCAGCAGGGGACAGGGGAGAGATGGCTACACCTTC.

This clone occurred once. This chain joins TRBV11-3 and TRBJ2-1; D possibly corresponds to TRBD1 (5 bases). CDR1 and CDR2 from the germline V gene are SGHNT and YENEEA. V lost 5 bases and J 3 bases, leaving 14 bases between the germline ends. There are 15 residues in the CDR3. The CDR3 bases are TGTGCCAGCAGCGCACGAAGGCAGGGCTACAATGAGCAGTTCTTC. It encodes CASSARRQGYNEQFF.

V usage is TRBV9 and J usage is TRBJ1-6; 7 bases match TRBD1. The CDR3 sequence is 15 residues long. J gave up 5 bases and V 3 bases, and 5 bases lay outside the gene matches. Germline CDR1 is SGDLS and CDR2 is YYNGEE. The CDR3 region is CASSALTGNNSPLHF. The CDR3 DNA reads TGTGCCAGCAGCGCCCTGACAGGGAATAATTCACCCCTCCACTTT.

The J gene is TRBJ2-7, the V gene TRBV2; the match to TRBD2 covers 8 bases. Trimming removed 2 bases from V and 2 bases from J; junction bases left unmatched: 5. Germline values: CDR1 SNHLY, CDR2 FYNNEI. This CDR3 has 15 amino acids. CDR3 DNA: TGTGCCAGCAGTGAATCCCGGGGGGGCCCCTACGAGCAGTACTTC. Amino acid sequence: CASSESRGGPYEQYF.

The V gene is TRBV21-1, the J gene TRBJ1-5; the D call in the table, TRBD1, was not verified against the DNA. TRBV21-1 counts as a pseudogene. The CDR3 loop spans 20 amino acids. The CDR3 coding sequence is TGTGCCAGCAGCAAGCCTCTCCCGGACAGGGATGGGGTGCGCAATCAGCCCCAGCATTTT. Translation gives CASSKPLPDRDGVRNQPQHF.

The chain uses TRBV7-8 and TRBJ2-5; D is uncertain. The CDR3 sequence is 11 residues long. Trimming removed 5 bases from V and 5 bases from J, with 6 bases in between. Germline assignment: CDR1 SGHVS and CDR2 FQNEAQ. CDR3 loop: CASSRLETQYF. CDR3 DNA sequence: TGTGCCAGCAGCCGACTGGAGACCCAGTACTTC.

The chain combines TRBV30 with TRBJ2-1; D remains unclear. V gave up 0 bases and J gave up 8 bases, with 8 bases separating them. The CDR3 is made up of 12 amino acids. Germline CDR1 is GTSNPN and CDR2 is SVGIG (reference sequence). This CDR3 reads CAWSVIVDEQFF. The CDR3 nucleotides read TGTGCCTGGAGTGTCATAGTGGATGAGCAGTTCTTC.

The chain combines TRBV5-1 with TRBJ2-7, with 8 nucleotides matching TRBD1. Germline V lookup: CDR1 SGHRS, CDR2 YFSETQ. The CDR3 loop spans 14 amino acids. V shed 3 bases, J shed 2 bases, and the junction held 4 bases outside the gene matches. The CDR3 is CASSSTGDPYEQYV. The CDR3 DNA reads TGCGCCAGCAGCTCGACAGGGGACCCCTACGAGCAGTACGTC.